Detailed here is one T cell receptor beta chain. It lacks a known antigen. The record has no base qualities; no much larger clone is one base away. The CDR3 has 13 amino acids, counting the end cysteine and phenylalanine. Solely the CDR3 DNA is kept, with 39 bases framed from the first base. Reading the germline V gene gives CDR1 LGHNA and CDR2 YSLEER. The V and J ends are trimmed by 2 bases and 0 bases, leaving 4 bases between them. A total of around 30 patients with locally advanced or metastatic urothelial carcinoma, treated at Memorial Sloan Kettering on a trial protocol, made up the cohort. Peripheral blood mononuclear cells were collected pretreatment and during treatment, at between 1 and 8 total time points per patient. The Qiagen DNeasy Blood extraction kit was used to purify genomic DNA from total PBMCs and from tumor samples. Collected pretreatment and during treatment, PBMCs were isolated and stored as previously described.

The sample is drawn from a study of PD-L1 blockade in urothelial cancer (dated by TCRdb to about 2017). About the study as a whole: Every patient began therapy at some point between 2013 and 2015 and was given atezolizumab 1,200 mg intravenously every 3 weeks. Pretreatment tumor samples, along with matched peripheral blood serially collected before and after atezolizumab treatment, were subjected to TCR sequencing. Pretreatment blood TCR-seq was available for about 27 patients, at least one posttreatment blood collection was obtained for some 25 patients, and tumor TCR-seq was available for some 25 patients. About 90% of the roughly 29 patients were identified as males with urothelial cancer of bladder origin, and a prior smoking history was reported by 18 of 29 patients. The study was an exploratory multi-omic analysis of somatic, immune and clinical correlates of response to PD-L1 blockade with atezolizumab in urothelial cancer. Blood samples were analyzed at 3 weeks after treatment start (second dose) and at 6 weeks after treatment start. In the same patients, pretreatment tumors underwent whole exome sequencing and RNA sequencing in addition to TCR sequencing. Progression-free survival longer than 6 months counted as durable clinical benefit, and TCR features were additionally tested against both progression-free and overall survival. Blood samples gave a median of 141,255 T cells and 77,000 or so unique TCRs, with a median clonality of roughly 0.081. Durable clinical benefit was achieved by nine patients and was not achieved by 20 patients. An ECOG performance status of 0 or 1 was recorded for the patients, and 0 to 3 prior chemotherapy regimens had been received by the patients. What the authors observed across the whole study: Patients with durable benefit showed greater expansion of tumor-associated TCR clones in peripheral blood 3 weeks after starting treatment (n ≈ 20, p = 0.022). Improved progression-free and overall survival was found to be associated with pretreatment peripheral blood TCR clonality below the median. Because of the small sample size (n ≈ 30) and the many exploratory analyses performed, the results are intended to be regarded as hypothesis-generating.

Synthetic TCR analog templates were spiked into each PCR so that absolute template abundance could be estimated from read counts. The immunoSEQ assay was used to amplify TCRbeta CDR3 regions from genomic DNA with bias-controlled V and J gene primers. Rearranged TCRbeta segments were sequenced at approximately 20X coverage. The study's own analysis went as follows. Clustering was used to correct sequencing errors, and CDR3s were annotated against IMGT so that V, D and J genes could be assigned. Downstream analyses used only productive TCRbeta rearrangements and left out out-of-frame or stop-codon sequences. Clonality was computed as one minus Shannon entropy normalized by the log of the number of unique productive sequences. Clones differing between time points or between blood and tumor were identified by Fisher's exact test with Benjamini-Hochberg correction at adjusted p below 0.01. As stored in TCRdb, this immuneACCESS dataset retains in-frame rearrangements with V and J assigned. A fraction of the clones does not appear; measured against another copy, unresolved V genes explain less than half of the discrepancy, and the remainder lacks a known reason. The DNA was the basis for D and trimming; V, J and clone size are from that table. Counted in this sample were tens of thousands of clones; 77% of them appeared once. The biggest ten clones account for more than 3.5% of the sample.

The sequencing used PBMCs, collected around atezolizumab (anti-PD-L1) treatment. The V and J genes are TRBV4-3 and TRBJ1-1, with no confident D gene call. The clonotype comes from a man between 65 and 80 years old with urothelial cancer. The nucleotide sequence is TGCGCCAGCAGCCAAACTTTGAACACTGAAGCTTTCTTT. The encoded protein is CASSQTLNTEAFF.